This TCR beta chain is from a study of CD8+ T cells in alopecia areata. Findings of the study overall: When scalp samples are sequenced, resident alphabeta T cells of normal skin are also captured.

Germline-derived CDR1 and CDR2 are GTSNPN and SVGIG (reference sequence). The V end was cut by 3 bases, the J end by 8 bases, with 13 bases between. The CDR3 totals 12 residues. Details on this clone: What it recognizes is unknown.

cDNA serving as the sequencing template came from extracted, reverse transcribed RNA. Only in-frame clones appear in the TCRdb table, and some are missing; sequencing was by immunoSEQ multiplex PCR. The sample has 100,000 to 150,000 clones; 50% to 75% are singletons. Treatment defined: oral pan-JAK inhibitor, 5-10 mg twice daily. Alopecia areata patients gave lesional scalp punch biopsies and peripheral blood samples. PBMCs, the starting material, were the source of sorted CD4+ and CD8+ T cells. The chain links TRBV30 to TRBJ1-1; D perhaps matches TRBD1 (6 bases). This receptor was taken from a human donor with alopecia areata. The specimen comprised CD8+ T cells sorted from blood, sampled at week 4, from a patient treated with tofacitinib. The CDR3 here is CAWREGGKEAFF. The CDR3, as DNA: TGTGCCTGGAGAGAAGGGGGAAAGGAAGCTTTCTTT.